This T cell receptor beta chain was identified in a study of graft-versus-host responses after intestinal transplantation. This clone showed up just a few times. The repertoire was sequenced with immunoSEQ multiplex PCR; TCRdb's copy has only in-frame clones and lacks some. Of 10,000 to 15,000 clones in the sample, about 81% were seen once. CDR1 MGHRA and CDR2 YSYEKL come from the germline V gene. Trimming removed 4 bases at V and 3 bases at J, with 7 bases between. The CDR3 totals 13 residues. Here the sequenced sample was PBMCs, taken roughly 310 days after intestinal transplant. The receptor's source is a human patient who received an intestinal transplant, so some T cells may come from the graft donor. The rearrangement uses TRBV4-1 and TRBJ1-5; D gene unclear. The CDR3 sequence: CASSPSANQPQHF. DNA of the CDR3: TGCGCCAGCAGCCCTAGCGCCAATCAGCCCCAGCATTTT.